This TCR beta chain was profiled in a study of T cell clonality in common variable immunodeficiency. This clone was found many times. The antigen is undetermined. The CDR3 end is not reached by the read, which stops 3 residues before it; the germline J gene fills it in. Points from the study as a whole: Fewer TCRbeta clones were shared among CVID subjects than controls. Compared with healthy controls, CVID subjects showed increased TCRbeta clonality, mostly in about a third. Reportedly, TCR beta sequences from common variable immunodeficiency showed fewer deletions and N-nucleotide insertions.

The assay was immunoSEQ multiplex PCR, and TCRdb's table has in-frame clones only and misses some. The sample holds about 34,000 clones, and no clone turns up only once. Caucasian heritage predominated among both patients and controls. With 3 bases removed from V and 1 base from J, the gap between germline ends came to 10 bases. The CDR3 consists of 15 residues. CDR1 and CDR2 (germline): LNHDA, SQIVND (reference sequence). The source material was peripheral blood mononuclear cells. The V gene is TRBV19, the J gene TRBJ1-3; D might be TRBD1 (6 bases). The sequence came from a person aged 18-69 years in good health. The CDR3 DNA, read in part, is TGTGCCAGTAGTATGGGGGCGAATTCTGGAAACACC. Translation: CASSMGANSGNT. The CDR3, in full, reads CASSMGANSGNTIYF.